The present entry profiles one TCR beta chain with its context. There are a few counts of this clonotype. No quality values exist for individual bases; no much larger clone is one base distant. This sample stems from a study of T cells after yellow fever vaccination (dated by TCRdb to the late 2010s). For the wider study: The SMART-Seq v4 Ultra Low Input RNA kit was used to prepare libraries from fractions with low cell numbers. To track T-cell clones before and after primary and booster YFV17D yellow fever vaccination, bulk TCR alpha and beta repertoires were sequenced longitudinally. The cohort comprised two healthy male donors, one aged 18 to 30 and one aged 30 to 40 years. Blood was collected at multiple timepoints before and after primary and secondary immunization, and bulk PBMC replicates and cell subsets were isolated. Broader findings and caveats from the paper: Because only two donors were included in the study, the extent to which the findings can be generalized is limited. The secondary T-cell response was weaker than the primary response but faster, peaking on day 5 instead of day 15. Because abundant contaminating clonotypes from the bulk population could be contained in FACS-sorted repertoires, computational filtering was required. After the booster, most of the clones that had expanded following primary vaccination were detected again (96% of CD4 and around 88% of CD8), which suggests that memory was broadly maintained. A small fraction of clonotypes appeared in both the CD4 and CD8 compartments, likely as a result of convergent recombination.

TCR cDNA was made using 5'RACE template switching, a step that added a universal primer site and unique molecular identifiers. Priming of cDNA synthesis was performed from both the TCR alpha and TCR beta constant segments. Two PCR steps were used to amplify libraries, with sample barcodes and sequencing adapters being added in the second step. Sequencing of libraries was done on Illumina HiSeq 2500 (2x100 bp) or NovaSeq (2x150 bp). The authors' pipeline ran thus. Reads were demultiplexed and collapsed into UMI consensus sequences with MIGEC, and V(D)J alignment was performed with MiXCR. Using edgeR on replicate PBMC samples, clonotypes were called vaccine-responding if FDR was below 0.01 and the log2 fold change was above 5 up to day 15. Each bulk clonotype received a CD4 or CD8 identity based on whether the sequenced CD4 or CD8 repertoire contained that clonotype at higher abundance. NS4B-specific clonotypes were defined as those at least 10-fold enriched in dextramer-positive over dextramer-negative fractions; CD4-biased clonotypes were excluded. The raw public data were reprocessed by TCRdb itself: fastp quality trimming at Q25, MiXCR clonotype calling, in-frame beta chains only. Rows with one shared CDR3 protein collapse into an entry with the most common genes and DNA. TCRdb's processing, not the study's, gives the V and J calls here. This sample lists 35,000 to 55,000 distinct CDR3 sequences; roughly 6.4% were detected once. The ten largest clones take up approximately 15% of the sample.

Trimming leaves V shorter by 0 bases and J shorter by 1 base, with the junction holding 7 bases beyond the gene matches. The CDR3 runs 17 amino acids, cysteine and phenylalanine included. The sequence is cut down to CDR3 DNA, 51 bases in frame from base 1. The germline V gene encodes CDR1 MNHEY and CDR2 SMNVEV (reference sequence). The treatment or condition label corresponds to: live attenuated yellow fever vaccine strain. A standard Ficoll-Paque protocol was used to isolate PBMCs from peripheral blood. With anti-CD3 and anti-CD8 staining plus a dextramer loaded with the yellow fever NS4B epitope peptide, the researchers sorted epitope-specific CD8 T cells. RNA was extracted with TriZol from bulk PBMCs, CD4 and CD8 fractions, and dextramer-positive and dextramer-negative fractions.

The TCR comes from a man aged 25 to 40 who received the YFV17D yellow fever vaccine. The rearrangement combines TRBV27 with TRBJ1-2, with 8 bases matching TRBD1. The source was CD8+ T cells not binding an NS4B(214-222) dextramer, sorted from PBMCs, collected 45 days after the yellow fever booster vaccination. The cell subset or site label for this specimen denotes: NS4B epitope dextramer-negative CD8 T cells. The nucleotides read TGTGCCAGCAGTTTATCTTACCTGACAGGGGATAACTATGGCTACACCTTC. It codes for CASSLSYLTGDNYGYTF.